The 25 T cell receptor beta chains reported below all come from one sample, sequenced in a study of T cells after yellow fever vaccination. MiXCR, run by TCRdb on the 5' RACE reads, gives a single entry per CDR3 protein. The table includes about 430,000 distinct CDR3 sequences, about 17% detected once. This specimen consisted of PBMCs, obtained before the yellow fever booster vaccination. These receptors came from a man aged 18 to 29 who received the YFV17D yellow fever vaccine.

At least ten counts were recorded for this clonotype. The CDR3 coding sequence is TGTGCCAGTAAGCGGGGGGGCCAAGACAATGAGCAGTTCTTC. This encodes CASKRGGQDNEQFF. This chain joins TRBV7-2 and TRBJ2-1, with 10 bases that match TRBD2. Trimming cost V 9 bases and J 5 bases; bases outside gene matches: 7. From germline, CDR1 is SGHTA and CDR2 FQGNSA. CDR3 size: 14 residues.

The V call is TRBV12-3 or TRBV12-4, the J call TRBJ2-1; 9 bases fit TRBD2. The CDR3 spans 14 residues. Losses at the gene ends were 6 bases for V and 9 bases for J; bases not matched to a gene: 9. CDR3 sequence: CASSPAGGRVEQFF. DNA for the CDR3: TGTGCCAGCAGCCCGGCGGGGGGGAGGGTTGAGCAGTTCTTC.

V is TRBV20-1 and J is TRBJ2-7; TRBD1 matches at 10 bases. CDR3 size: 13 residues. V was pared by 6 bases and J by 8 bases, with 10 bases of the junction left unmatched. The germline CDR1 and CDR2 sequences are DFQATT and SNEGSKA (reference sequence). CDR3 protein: CSAKPGQGLKQYF. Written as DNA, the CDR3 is TGCAGTGCGAAACCGGGACAGGGGCTAAAGCAGTACTTC.

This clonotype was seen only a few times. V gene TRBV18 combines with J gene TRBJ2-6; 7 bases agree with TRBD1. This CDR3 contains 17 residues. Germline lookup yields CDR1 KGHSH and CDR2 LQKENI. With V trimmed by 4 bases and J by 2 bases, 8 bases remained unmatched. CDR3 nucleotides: TGTGCCAGCTCACGACAGGGATCGTTAACTGGGGCCAACGTCCTGACTTTC. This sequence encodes CASSRQGSLTGANVLTF.

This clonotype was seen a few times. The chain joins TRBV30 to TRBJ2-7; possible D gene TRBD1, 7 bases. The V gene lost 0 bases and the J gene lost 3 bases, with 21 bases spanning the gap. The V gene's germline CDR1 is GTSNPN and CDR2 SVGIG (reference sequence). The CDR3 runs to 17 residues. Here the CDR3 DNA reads TGTGCCTGGAGTGTATTGCAGGGGGGCCTTTGGAGCTACGAGCAGTACTTC. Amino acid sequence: CAWSVLQGGLWSYEQYF.

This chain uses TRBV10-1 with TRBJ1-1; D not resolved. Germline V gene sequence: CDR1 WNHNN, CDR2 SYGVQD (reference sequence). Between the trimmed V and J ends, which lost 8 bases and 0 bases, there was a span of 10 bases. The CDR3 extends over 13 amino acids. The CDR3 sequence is CASRVSMNTEAFF. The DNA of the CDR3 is TGCGCCAGCCGGGTGTCCATGAACACTGAAGCTTTCTTT.

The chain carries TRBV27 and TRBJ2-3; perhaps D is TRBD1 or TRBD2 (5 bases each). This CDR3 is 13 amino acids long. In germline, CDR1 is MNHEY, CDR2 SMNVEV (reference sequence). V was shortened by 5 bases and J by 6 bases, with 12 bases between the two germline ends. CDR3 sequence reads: CASSLTWGDTQYF. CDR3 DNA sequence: TGTGCCAGCAGTCTCACCTGGGGGGATACGCAGTATTTT.

This chain's CDR3 is CASSEYPGGYGYTF. The CDR3 DNA follows: TGTGCCAGCAGTGAATATCCTGGGGGCTATGGCTACACCTTC. This chain links TRBV25-1 with TRBJ1-2, with TRBD1 as a possible D gene (5 bases). The CDR3 sequence is 14 residues long. V was shortened by 0 bases and J by 4 bases, with 9 bases between the two germline ends. The V gene's germline CDR1 is MGHDK and CDR2 SYGVNS.

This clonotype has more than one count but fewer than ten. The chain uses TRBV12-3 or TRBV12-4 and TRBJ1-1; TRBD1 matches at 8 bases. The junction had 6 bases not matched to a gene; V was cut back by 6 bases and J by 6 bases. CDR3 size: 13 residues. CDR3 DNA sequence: TGTGCCAGCAGAGGACAGGGAACCTCTGAAGCTTTCTTT. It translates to CASRGQGTSEAFF.

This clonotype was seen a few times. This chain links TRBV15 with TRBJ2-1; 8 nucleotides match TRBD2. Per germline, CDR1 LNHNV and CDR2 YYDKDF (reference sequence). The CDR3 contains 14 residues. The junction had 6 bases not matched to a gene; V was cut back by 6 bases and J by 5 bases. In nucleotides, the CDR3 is TGTGCCACCAGTCCGGGACTAGGCGACAATGAGCAGTTCTTC. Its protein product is CATSPGLGDNEQFF. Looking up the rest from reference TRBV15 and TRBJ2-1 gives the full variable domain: DAMVIQNPRYQVTQFGKPVTLSCSQTLNHNVMYWYQQKSSQAPKLLFHYYDKDFNNEADTPDNFQSRRPNTSFCFLDIRSPGLGDTAMYLCATSPGLGDNEQFFGPGTRLTVL.

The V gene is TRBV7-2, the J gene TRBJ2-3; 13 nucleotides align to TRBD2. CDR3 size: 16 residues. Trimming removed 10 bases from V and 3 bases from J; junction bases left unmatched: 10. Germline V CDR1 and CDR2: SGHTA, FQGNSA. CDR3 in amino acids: CAIRTSGGGGTDTQYF. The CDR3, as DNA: TGTGCCATCCGGACTAGCGGGGGCGGGGGAACAGATACGCAGTATTTT. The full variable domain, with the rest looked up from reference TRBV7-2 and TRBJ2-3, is GAGVSQSPSNKVTEKGKDVELRCDPISGHTALYWYRQSLGQGLEFLIYFQGNSAPDKSGLPSDRFSAERTGGSVSTLTIQRTQQEDSAVYLCAIRTSGGGGTDTQYFGPGTRLTVL.

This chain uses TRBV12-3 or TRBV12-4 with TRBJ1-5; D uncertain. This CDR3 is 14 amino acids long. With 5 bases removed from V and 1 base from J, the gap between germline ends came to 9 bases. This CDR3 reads CASSVTRSNQPQHF. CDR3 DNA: TGTGCCAGCAGTGTGACACGGAGCAATCAGCCCCAGCATTTT.

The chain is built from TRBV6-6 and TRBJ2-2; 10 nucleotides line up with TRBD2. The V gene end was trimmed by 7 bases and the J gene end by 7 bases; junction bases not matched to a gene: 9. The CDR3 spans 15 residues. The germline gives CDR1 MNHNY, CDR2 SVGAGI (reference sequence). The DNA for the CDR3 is TGTGCCAGCACCTTGGGGACTAGCGTTCTCGGGGAGCTGTTTTTT. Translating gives CASTLGTSVLGELFF.

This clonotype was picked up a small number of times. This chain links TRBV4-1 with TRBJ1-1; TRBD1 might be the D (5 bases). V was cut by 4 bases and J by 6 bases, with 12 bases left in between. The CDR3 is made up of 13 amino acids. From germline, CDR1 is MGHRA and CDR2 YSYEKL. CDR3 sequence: CASSPGTEPEAFF. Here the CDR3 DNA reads TGCGCCAGCAGCCCCGGGACGGAACCTGAAGCTTTCTTT.

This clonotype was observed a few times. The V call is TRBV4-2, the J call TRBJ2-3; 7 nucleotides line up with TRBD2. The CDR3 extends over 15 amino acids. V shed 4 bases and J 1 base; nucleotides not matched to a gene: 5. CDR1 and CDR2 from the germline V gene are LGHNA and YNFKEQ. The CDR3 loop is CASSRGGLGTDTQYF. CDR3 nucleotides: TGTGCCAGCAGCCGGGGGGGTCTTGGCACAGATACGCAGTATTTT.

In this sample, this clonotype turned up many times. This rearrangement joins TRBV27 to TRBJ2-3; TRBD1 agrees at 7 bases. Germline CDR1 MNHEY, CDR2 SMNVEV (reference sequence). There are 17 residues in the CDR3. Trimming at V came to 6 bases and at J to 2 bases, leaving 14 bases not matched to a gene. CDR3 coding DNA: TGTGCCAGCAGCACCCCGACAGGGCGCCCTAACACAGATACGCAGTATTTT. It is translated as CASSTPTGRPNTDTQYF.

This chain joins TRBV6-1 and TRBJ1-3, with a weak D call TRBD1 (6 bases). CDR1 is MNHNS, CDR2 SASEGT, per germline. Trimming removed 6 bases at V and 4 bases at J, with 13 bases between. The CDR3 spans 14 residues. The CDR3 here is CASSTGGEGNTIYF. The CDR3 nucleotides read TGTGCCAGCAGCACGGGGGGCGAAGGAAACACCATATATTTT.

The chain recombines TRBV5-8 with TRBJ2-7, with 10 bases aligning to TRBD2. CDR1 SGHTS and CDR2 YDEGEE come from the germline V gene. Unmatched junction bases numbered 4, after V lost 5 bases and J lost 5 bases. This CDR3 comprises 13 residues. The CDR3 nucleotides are TGTGCCAGCAGACTAGCGGGGTCCAACGAGCAGTACTTC. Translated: CASRLAGSNEQYF.

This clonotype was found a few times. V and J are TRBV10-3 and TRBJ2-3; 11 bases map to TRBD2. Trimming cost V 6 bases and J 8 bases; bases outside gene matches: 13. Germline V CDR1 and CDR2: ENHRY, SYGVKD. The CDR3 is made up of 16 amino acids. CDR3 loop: CAIRADTSGGRGTQYF. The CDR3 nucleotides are TGTGCCATCAGGGCTGATACTAGCGGGGGTCGAGGTACGCAGTATTTT.

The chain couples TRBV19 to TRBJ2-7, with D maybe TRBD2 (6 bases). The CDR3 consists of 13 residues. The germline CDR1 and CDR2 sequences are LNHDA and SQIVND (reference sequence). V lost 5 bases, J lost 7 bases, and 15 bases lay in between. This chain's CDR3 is CASSWYGRGEQYF. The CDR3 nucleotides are TGTGCCAGTAGTTGGTACGGACGGGGGGAGCAGTACTTC. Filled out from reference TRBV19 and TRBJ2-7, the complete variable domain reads DGGITQSPKYLFRKEGQNVTLSCEQNLNHDAMYWYRQDPGQGLRLIYYSQIVNDFQKGDIAEGYSVSREKKESFPLTVTSAQKNPTAFYLCASSWYGRGEQYFGPGTRLTVT.

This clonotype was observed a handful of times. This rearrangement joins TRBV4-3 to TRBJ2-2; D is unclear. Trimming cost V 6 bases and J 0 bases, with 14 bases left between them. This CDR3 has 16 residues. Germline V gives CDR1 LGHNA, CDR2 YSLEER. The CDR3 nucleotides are TGCGCCAGCAGTTTTTGGGAAAAACCGAACACCGGGGAGCTGTTTTTT. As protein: CASSFWEKPNTGELFF.

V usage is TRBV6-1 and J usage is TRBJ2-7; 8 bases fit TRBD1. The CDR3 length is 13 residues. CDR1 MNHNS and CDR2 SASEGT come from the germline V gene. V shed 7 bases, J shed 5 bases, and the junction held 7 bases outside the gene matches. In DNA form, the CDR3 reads TGTGCCAGCAATCGAGACAGGGGCGACGAGCAGTACTTC. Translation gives CASNRDRGDEQYF.

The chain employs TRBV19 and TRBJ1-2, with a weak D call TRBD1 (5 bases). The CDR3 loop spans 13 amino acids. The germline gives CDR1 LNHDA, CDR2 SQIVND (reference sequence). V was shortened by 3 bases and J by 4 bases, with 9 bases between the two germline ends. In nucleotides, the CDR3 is TGTGCCAGTAGTATTTGGGGCTCCTATGGCTACACCTTC. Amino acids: CASSIWGSYGYTF.

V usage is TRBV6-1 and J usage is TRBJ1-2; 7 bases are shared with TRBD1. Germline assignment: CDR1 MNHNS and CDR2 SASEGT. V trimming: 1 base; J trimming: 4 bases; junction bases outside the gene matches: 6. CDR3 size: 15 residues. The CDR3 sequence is CASSEEGGGLYGYTF. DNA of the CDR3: TGTGCCAGCAGTGAAGAGGGAGGGGGCCTCTATGGCTACACCTTC.

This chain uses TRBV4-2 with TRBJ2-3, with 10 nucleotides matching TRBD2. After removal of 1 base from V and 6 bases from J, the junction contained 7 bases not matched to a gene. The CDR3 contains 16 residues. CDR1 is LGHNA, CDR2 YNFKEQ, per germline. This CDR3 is CASSQVSSGGADTQYF. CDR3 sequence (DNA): TGTGCCAGCAGCCAAGTCTCCAGCGGGGGGGCCGATACGCAGTATTTT.